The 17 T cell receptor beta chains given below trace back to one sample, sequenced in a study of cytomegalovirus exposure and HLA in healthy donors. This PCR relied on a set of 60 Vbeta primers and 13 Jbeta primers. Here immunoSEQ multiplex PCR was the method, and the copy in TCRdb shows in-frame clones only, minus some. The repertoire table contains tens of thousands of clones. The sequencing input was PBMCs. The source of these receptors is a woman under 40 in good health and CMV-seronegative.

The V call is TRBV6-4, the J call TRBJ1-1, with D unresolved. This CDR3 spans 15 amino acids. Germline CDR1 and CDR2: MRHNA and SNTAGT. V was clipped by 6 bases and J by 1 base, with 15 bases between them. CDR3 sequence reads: CASRPYEVSNTEAFF. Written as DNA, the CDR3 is TGTGCCAGCAGACCCTATGAAGTGTCGAACACTGAAGCTTTCTTT.

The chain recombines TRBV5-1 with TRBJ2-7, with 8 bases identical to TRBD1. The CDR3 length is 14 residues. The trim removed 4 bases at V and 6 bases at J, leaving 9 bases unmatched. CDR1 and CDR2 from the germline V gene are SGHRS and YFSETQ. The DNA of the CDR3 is TGCGCCAGCAGCCCCGGACAGGGAACCCTCGAGCAGTACTTC. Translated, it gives CASSPGQGTLEQYF.

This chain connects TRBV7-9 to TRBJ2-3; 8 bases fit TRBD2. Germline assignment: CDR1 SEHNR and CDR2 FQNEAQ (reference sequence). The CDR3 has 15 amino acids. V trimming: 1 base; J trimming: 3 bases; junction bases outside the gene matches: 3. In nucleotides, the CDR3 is TGTGCCAGCAGCTTAGGAATAGCGGGGACAGATACGCAGTATTTT. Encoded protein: CASSLGIAGTDTQYF.

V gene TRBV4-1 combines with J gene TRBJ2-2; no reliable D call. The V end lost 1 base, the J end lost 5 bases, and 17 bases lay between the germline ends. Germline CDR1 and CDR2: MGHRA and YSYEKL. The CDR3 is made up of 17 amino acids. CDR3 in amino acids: CASSQVGLSQTTGELFF. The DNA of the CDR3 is TGCGCCAGCAGCCAAGTTGGGCTTTCCCAAACGACCGGGGAGCTGTTTTTT.

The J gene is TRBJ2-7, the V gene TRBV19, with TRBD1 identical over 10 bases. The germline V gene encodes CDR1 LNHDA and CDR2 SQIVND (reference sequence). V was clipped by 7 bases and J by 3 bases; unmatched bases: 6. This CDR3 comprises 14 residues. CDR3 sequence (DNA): TGTGCCAGTATAGGGACAGGGGCCCACTACGAGCAGTACTTC. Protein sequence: CASIGTGAHYEQYF.

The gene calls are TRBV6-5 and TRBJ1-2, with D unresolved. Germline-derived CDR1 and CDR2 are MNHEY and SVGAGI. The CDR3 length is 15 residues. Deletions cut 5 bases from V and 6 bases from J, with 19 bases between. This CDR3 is CASSHRGRPHNGYTF. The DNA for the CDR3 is TGTGCCAGCAGTCACCGCGGGAGACCTCACAATGGCTACACCTTC.

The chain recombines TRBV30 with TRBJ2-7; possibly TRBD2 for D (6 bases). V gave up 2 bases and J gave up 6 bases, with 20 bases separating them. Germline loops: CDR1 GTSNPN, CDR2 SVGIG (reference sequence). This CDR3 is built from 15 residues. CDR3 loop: CAWSPIVSGGSEQYF. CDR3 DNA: TGTGCCTGGAGTCCGATAGTTAGTGGAGGGAGCGAGCAGTACTTC.

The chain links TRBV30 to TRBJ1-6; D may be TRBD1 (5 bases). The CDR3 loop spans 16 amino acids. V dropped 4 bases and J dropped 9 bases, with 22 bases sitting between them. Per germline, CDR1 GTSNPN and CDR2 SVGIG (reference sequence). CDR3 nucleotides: TGTGCCTGGAACCTAGAAGCGGGGACTGGGGGTTCACCCCTCCACTTT. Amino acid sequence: CAWNLEAGTGGSPLHF.

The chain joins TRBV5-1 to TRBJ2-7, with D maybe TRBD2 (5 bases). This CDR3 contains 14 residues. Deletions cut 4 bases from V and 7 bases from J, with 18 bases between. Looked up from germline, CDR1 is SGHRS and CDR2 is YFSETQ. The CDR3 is CASSPGHGVVEQYF. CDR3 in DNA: TGCGCCAGCAGCCCTGGCCACGGGGTCGTAGAGCAGTACTTC.

The CDR3 nucleotides are TGTGCCAGCAGCTCCCGCGGGGGTAAGGGGTTACACTATGGCTACACCTTC. This translates into CASSSRGGKGLHYGYTF. The chain uses TRBV5-6 and TRBJ1-2; D is possibly TRBD1 (5 bases). CDR1 is SGHDT and CDR2 is YYEEEE in the germline V gene. Trimming left V 3 bases short and J 3 bases short, with 21 bases between. The CDR3 is 17 amino acids.

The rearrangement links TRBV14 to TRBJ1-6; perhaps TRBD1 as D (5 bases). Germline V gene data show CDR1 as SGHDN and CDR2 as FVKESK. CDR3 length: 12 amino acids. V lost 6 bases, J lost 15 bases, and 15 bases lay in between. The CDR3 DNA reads TGTGCCAGCAGTGAAACCAGGGATCTCCTCCACTTT. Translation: CASSETRDLLHF.

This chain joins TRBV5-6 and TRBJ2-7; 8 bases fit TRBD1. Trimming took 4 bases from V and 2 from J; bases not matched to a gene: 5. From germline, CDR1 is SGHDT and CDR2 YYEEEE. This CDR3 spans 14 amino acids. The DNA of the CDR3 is TGTGCCAGCAGCCGGACAGGGCCCGCCTACGAGCAGTACTTC. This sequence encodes CASSRTGPAYEQYF.

CDR3 coding DNA: TGTGCCAGCAGCCCCTGGACTAACGAGCAGTACTTC. Residues: CASSPWTNEQYF. The genes are TRBV7-9 and TRBJ2-7, with a weak D call TRBD2 (6 bases). The CDR3 length is 12 residues. Trimming took off 5 bases at V and 5 bases at J, with 10 bases between the two ends. The germline V gene encodes CDR1 SEHNR and CDR2 FQNEAQ (reference sequence).

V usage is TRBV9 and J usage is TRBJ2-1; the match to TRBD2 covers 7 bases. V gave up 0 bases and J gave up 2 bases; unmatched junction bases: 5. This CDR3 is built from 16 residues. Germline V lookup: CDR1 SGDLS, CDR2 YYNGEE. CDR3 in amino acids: CASSVGGSGPYNEQFF. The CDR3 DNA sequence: TGTGCCAGCAGCGTAGGGGGTAGCGGGCCCTACAATGAGCAGTTCTTC.

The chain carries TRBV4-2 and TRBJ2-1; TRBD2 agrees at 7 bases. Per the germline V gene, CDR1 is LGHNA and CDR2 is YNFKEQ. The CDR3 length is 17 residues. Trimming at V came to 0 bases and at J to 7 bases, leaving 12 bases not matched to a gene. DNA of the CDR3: TGTGCCAGCAGCCAAGAGGGGCTAGCGGTGAGTCGGAATGAGCAGTTCTTC. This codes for CASSQEGLAVSRNEQFF.

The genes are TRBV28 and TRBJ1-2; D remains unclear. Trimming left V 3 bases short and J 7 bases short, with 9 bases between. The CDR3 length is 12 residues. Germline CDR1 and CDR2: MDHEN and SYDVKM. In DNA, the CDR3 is TGTGCCAGCAGTTTTTCGGGGTCTGGCTACACCTTC. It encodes CASSFSGSGYTF.

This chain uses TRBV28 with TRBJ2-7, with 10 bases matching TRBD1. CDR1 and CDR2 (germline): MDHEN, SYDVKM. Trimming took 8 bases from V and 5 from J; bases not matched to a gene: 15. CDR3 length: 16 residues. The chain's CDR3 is CASQTSPGTGADEQYF. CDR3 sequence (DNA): TGTGCCAGCCAAACCTCCCCGGGGACAGGGGCCGACGAGCAGTACTTC.